Following are 22 T cell receptor beta chains from one sample sequenced in a study of vaccination and CD4 T cells after COVID-19. Oncomine TCR Beta short-read sequencing was applied to DNA from cultured CD4+ T cells. One entry per CDR3 protein, called by TCRdb with MiXCR from the PCR reads. The data show over 10,000 distinct CDR3 sequences, approximately 60% seen once. The sample's treatment: roughly ten-day PBMC culture with coronavirus spike peptide pools or control peptides (ViraFEST assay). These receptors' targets are unknown. The specimen sequenced was CD4+ T cells from blood, cultured in vitro. These receptors originate from a human donor who had recovered from COVID-19.

The V and J genes are TRBV2 and TRBJ1-2, with a weak D call TRBD1 (6 bases). The CDR3 spans 15 residues. Trimming cost V 4 bases and J 0 bases, with 12 bases left between them. From germline, CDR1 is SNHLY and CDR2 FYNNEI. CDR3 amino acids: CASSVDRFSNYGYTF. The CDR3 DNA reads as TGTGCCAGCAGTGTTGACAGGTTCTCTAACTATGGCTACACCTTC.

This clonotype was found a few times. This chain uses TRBV20-1 with TRBJ1-6; the D gene is possibly TRBD1 (5 bases). The CDR3 has 14 amino acids. The germline V gene has CDR1 DFQATT and CDR2 SNEGSKA (reference sequence). CDR3 residues: CRPTGQGSGSPLHF. The CDR3 bases are TGCAGACCCACCGGGCAGGGATCGGGTTCACCCCTCCACTTT.

This rearrangement joins TRBV6-1 to TRBJ2-7; possibly TRBD2 for D (5 bases). Trimming removed 9 bases from V and 3 bases from J, with 12 bases in between. Germline CDR1 is MNHNS and CDR2 is SASEGT. The CDR3 is made up of 12 amino acids. CDR3 DNA: TGTGCCAGTCGGACCGGGATCTACGAGCAGTACTTC. This sequence encodes CASRTGIYEQYF.

This chain connects TRBV2 to TRBJ2-7, with 8 bases matching TRBD1. Germline V lookup: CDR1 SNHLY, CDR2 FYNNEI. J gave up 2 bases and V 6 bases, and 6 bases lay outside the gene matches. This CDR3 has 14 residues. CDR3: CASSRQGPTYEQYF. The CDR3 nucleotides are TGTGCCAGCAGCAGACAGGGGCCAACCTACGAGCAGTACTTC.

This chain joins TRBV2 and TRBJ1-1; D possibly corresponds to TRBD1 (5 bases). V lost 4 bases and J lost 0, with 9 bases in between. The CDR3 totals 14 residues. CDR1 is SNHLY, CDR2 FYNNEI, per germline. DNA of the CDR3: TGTGCCAGCAGTGCCAGGGAACTGAACACTGAAGCTTTCTTT. Its translation is CASSARELNTEAFF.

This clonotype has just a few counts. This chain uses TRBV7-9 with TRBJ1-2; 7 nucleotides agree with TRBD1. Germline V gives CDR1 SEHNR, CDR2 FQNEAQ (reference sequence). The junction had 9 bases not matched to a gene; V was cut back by 5 bases and J by 0 bases. The CDR3 has 16 residues. The CDR3 sequence is CASSISGTEANYGYTF. DNA of the CDR3: TGTGCCAGCAGCATTTCCGGGACAGAAGCTAACTATGGCTACACCTTC.

V is TRBV3-1 and J is TRBJ1-5; D remains unclear. Looked up from germline, CDR1 is LGHDT and CDR2 is YNNKEL (reference sequence). This CDR3 spans 14 amino acids. V shed 3 bases and J shed 0 bases, with 6 bases lying between them. The CDR3 loop is CASSQVNSNQPQHF. For the CDR3, the DNA is TGTGCCAGCAGCCAGGTTAATAGCAATCAGCCCCAGCATTTT.

The CDR3 coding sequence is TGTGCCAGCAGCTTGAGGGGCCAAATGGCTCCAGAGACCCAGTACTTC. This encodes CASSLRGQMAPETQYF. The chain has TRBV7-6 and TRBJ2-5; TRBD1 or TRBD2 may be the D gene (5 bases each). The CDR3 is 16 residues long. Germline CDR1 reads SGHVS; CDR2 reads FNYEAQ. The ends were cut back, 3 bases at V and 4 bases at J, with 18 bases in the middle.

In DNA, the CDR3 is TGTGCCAGCAGCGAGAGGGTAAGGCAGCGCTCCTACAATGAGCAGTTCTTC. Residues: CASSERVRQRSYNEQFF. The J gene is TRBJ2-1, the V gene TRBV7-8; tentative D call: TRBD2 (5 bases). The germline V gene has CDR1 SGHVS and CDR2 FQNEAQ. The CDR3 contains 17 residues. V lost 5 bases and J lost 0, with 17 bases in between. Drawing the rest from reference TRBV7-8 and TRBJ2-1, the complete variable domain is GAGVSQSPRYKVAKRGQDVALRCDPISGHVSLFWYQQALGQGPEFLTYFQNEAQLDKSGLPSDRFFAERPEGSVSTLKIQRTQQEDSAVYLCASSERVRQRSYNEQFFGPGTRLTVL.

The chain recombines TRBV19 with TRBJ2-7; tentatively, D is TRBD1 (6 bases). The germline V and J ends were trimmed by 2 bases and 0 bases, with 8 bases remaining between them. The CDR3 runs to 14 residues. Germline loops: CDR1 LNHDA, CDR2 SQIVND (reference sequence). The CDR3 bases are TGTGCCAGTAGTATACAGGACAGCTCCTACGAGCAGTACTTC. The encoded protein is CASSIQDSSYEQYF.

The chain links TRBV19 to TRBJ2-3; no reliable D call. Looked up from germline, CDR1 is LNHDA and CDR2 is SQIVND (reference sequence). Trimming took 1 base from V and 0 from J, leaving 5 bases between them. The CDR3 is 14 amino acids. The CDR3 here is CASSIGPSTDTQYF. CDR3 coding DNA: TGTGCCAGTAGTATAGGTCCAAGCACAGATACGCAGTATTTT.

This chain connects TRBV20-1 to TRBJ2-1; 10 bases agree with TRBD1. Trimming removed 5 bases from V and 9 bases from J; junction bases left unmatched: 7. This CDR3 has 13 amino acids. Germline V gives CDR1 DFQATT, CDR2 SNEGSKA (reference sequence). The CDR3 nucleotides are TGCAGTGCTCCGGGACAGGGGTCGGGTGAGCAGTTCTTC. Its translation: CSAPGQGSGEQFF.

V and J are TRBV25-1 and TRBJ1-1, with 10 bases fitting TRBD1. Trimming at V came to 4 bases and at J to 3 bases, leaving 11 bases not matched to a gene. The germline CDR1 and CDR2 sequences are MGHDK and SYGVNS. This CDR3 is built from 17 residues. The CDR3 protein is CASSVGPRQGADTEAFF. Here the CDR3 DNA reads TGTGCCAGCAGTGTTGGGCCCCGACAGGGGGCGGACACTGAAGCTTTCTTT. The full variable domain, with the rest looked up from reference TRBV25-1 and TRBJ1-1, is EADIYQTPRYLVIGTGKKITLECSQTMGHDKMYWYQQDPGMELHLIHYSYGVNSTEKGDLSSESTVSRIRTEHFPLTLESARPSHTSQYLCASSVGPRQGADTEAFFGQGTRLTVV.

The rearrangement uses TRBV7-2 and TRBJ2-2, with D tentatively TRBD2 (5 bases). V was pared by 1 base and J by 6 bases, with 18 bases between. CDR3 length equals 17 residues. The germline CDR1 and CDR2 sequences are SGHTA and FQGNSA. This CDR3 is CASSLGGTREWSGELFF. In DNA form, the CDR3 reads TGTGCCAGCAGCTTAGGGGGTACTAGGGAGTGGTCCGGGGAGCTGTTTTTT.

This clonotype has more than one count but fewer than ten. The CDR3 DNA follows: TGTGCCAGCAGCACGCGCCGACTAAGGGGACAAGAGACCCAGTACTTC. It translates to CASSTRRLRGQETQYF. The V gene is TRBV5-4, the J gene TRBJ2-5; tentatively, D is TRBD1 or TRBD2 (5 bases each). V lost 4 bases to trimming and J lost 2 bases, with 18 bases between them. The CDR3 loop spans 16 amino acids. Germline V gives CDR1 SGHNT, CDR2 YYREEE (reference sequence).

The gene calls are TRBV27 and TRBJ2-7; 8 nucleotides agree with TRBD1. The length of the CDR3 is 15 residues. The germline gives CDR1 MNHEY, CDR2 SMNVEV (reference sequence). After removal of 6 bases from V and 5 bases from J, the junction contained 12 bases not matched to a gene. CDR3 sequence reads: CASRDQPGGWNEQYF. Here the CDR3 DNA reads TGTGCCAGCAGAGACCAACCAGGGGGCTGGAACGAGCAGTACTTC.

The rearrangement links TRBV28 to TRBJ1-4; D is unresolved. V lost 7 bases and J 7 bases, leaving 16 bases between the germline ends. The CDR3 contains 14 residues. Germline V gene sequence: CDR1 MDHEN, CDR2 SYDVKM. CDR3 protein: CASTTPSAGEKLFF. CDR3 coding DNA: TGTGCCAGCACCACCCCTTCGGCGGGTGAAAAACTGTTTTTT.

The chain combines TRBV2 with TRBJ2-3, with TRBD2 matching over 10 bases. Germline V gene data show CDR1 as SNHLY and CDR2 as FYNNEI. CDR3 size: 16 residues. J was trimmed by 2 bases and V by 5 bases; bases with no gene match: 7. In DNA, the CDR3 is TGTGCCAGCAGTAGGGGAACTAGCGGGACCACAGATACGCAGTATTTT. It codes for CASSRGTSGTTDTQYF.

The rearrangement joins TRBV28 to TRBJ1-6; D not certain. The V end lost 2 bases, the J end lost 7 bases, and 3 bases lay between the germline ends. CDR3 length: 12 residues. Germline V gives CDR1 MDHEN, CDR2 SYDVKM. This chain's CDR3 is CASSLGNSPLHF. The CDR3 nucleotides read TGTGCCAGCAGTTTAGGCAATTCACCCCTCCACTTT.

A few counts support this clonotype. This chain joins TRBV20-1 and TRBJ1-2; D is unclear. Trimming left V 1 base short and J 0 bases short, with 12 bases between. Germline CDR1 DFQATT, CDR2 SNEGSKA (reference sequence). The CDR3 runs to 15 residues. This chain's CDR3 is CSARGAHATNYGYTF. CDR3 nucleotides: TGCAGTGCTAGAGGGGCACATGCTACTAACTATGGCTACACCTTC.

The CDR3 region is CSAPPLAGGYNEQFF. CDR3 bases: TGCAGTGCTCCGCCTCTAGCGGGAGGATATAATGAGCAGTTCTTC. The gene calls are TRBV20-1 and TRBJ2-1; 11 nucleotides agree with TRBD2. Germline V gene sequence: CDR1 DFQATT, CDR2 SNEGSKA (reference sequence). The CDR3 covers 15 residues. The trim removed 5 bases at V and 7 bases at J, leaving 10 bases unmatched.

This sequence joins TRBV5-3 and TRBJ1-1; TRBD1 aligns across 10 bases. TRBV5-3 is sorted into the ORF group, with uncertain function. CDR3 length equals 20 residues. V shed 1 base, J shed 0 bases, and the junction held 15 bases outside the gene matches. The CDR3 nucleotides are TGTGCCAGAAGCTTGACCCACGAACTTCCGGGACAGGGGATGAACACTGAAGCTTTCTTT. Protein sequence: CARSLTHELPGQGMNTEAFF.